This TCR beta chain stems from a study of T cells after yellow fever vaccination. This clonotype was detected ten times or more. TCRdb passed the 5' RACE reads through MiXCR, listing each CDR3 protein once. The top ten hold about 0.73% of the sample, which has approximately 140,000 distinct CDR3 sequences, roughly 8.2% seen once. The CDR3 runs to 13 residues. V lost 8 bases and J lost 3, with 14 bases in between. Germline values: CDR1 MDHEN, CDR2 SYDVKM. The material was CD4+ T cells sorted from PBMCs, obtained 5 days after the yellow fever booster vaccination. V usage is TRBV28 and J usage is TRBJ2-7; D remains unclear. The TCR sequence derives from a man aged 25 to 40 who received the YFV17D yellow fever vaccine. CDR3 loop: CASALPWGYEQYF. DNA of the CDR3: TGTGCCAGCGCCCTTCCGTGGGGCTACGAGCAGTACTTC.